This TCR beta chain was obtained from a study of cytomegalovirus exposure and HLA in healthy donors. Study-wide background: In terms of ancestry, the Caucasian-associated cluster contained roughly 81% of the 350 to 450 genotyped donors. Study-wide findings and caveats: While the bulk of TCR sequences proved rare, some public TCRs turned up in many donors. The classifier, whose performance was assessed in both the original and validation cohorts, reportedly diagnosed cytomegalovirus status with high specificity and sensitivity.

This CDR3 region has 12 residues. The V gene lost 5 bases and the J gene lost 10 bases, with 12 bases spanning the gap. The germline CDR1 and CDR2 sequences are MNHNY and SVGAGI (reference sequence). Of note for this clone: Antigen specificity is unknown.

PCR primers comprised 60 Vbeta and 13 Jbeta primers. Data came from immunoSEQ multiplex PCR; TCRdb stores just in-frame clones and leaves some out. This sample yields nearly 200,000 clones, of which 75% to 85% are seen a single time; approximately 6.5% belongs to the top ten. V usage is TRBV6-6 and J usage is TRBJ2-1; a weak D match, TRBD1 (5 bases). This receptor was taken from a woman between 50 and 59 years old in good health and CMV-seropositive. The specimen was PBMCs. CDR3 coding DNA: TGTGCCAGCAGTGTCCAGGGTGGAGAGCAGTTCTTC. It yields the protein CASSVQGGEQFF.